This T cell receptor beta chain was identified in a study of shared clonotypes between healthy human individuals. In the study overall: Donors were two women and a few men aged 18 to 49.

A note on this clone: The target antigen is unknown.

Negatively enriched CD4+ T cells were divided by CD45RA into naive and memory. Regarding the study as a whole: Naive subsets usually exceeded memory subsets in estimated richness. The diversity represented, both genetic and in exposure history, was limited by few donors.

Per the germline V gene, CDR1 is SGHTA and CDR2 is FQGNSA. The CDR3 is 15 residues long. V shed 2 bases and J shed 5 bases, with 14 bases lying between them. Produced via immunoSEQ multiplex PCR; TCRdb's table is partial and in-frame only. The data hold roughly 2.2 million clones, with about nine tenths observed a single time. The chain is built from TRBV7-2 and TRBJ2-3; a weak D match, TRBD1 (5 bases). Sequencing was done on a sample of naive CD4+ T cells from PBMCs. Subset denoted: CD45RA+ positively selected. The TCR sequence derives from a young man in good health. Some clones in this sample may be carry-over from other donors' samples. CDR3 protein: CASSLMQGSIDTQYF. CDR3 coding DNA: TGTGCCAGCAGCTTAATGCAGGGAAGTATAGATACGCAGTATTTT.